The 26 T cell receptor beta chains below come from one sample, sequenced in a study of T cell repertoires in cytomegalovirus infection. Antigens of these TCRs are unknown. TCRdb analysed the reads with MiXCR anew, one entry per CDR3 protein. The table has roughly 800,000 distinct CDR3 sequences, 25% to 35% seen once. The starting material was cultured CD8+ T cells from PBMCs, obtained from culture after CMV antigen stimulation. The receptors were gathered from a human donor in good health (CMV status not recorded). Some clones in this sample may be carry-over from other donors' samples.

The V call is TRBV14, the J call TRBJ1-2; D is unresolved. Trimming left V 4 bases short and J 7 bases short, with 13 bases between. This CDR3 is 13 amino acids long. The V gene's germline CDR1 is SGHDN and CDR2 FVKESK. Here the CDR3 reads CASSPLATFGYTF. CDR3 nucleotide sequence: TGTGCCAGCAGCCCCCTGGCCACGTTTGGCTACACCTTC.

The rearrangement links TRBV27 to TRBJ1-2, with 10 bases matching TRBD1. The length of the CDR3 is 17 residues. V was clipped by 2 bases and J by 6 bases; unmatched bases: 12. CDR1 MNHEY and CDR2 SMNVEV come from the germline V gene (reference sequence). CDR3 residues: CASSLSPPGQGLDGYTF. The CDR3 DNA reads TGTGCCAGCAGTTTAAGCCCACCGGGACAGGGGTTAGATGGCTACACCTTC.

V is TRBV4-1 and J is TRBJ2-3, with D possibly TRBD1 on 5 matching bases. This CDR3 comprises 16 residues. Looked up from germline, CDR1 is MGHRA and CDR2 is YSYEKL. The germline V and J ends were trimmed by 1 base and 6 bases, with 17 bases remaining between them. The CDR3 here is CASSQVLAPSGDTQYF. The DNA of the CDR3 is TGCGCCAGCAGCCAAGTGTTGGCCCCTTCAGGGGATACGCAGTATTTT.

This clonotype has a handful of counts. This chain uses TRBV2 with TRBJ1-2; a weak D match, TRBD1 (5 bases). V gave up 9 bases and J gave up 6 bases, with 23 bases separating them. CDR1 is SNHLY and CDR2 is FYNNEI in the germline V gene. CDR3 length: 15 amino acids. The CDR3 here is CARGNGGDFKNGYTF. In DNA, the CDR3 is TGTGCCAGAGGCAATGGGGGGGATTTTAAGAATGGCTACACCTTC. Filled out from reference TRBV2 and TRBJ1-2, the complete variable domain reads EPEVTQTPSHQVTQMGQEVILRCVPISNHLYFYWYRQILGQKVEFLVSFYNNEISEKSEIFDDQFSVERPDGSNFTLKIRSTKLEDSAMYFCARGNGGDFKNGYTFGSGTRLTVV.

The chain combines TRBV19 with TRBJ2-1; 12 bases line up with TRBD2. This CDR3 region has 15 residues. The V segment lost 2 bases and the J segment 7 bases; nucleotides outside the gene matches: 3. The germline V gene has CDR1 LNHDA and CDR2 SQIVND (reference sequence). DNA for the CDR3: TGTGCCAGTAGTATACTAGCGGGGGGGCGTAATGAGCAGTTCTTC. It codes for CASSILAGGRNEQFF.

This clonotype has more than one count but fewer than ten. This chain links TRBV7-9 with TRBJ1-2, with D possibly TRBD1 on 5 matching bases. The CDR3 loop spans 15 amino acids. Trimming removed 1 base from V and 3 bases from J, with 12 bases in between. Germline V gene lookup returns CDR1 SEHNR and CDR2 FQNEAQ (reference sequence). CDR3 DNA sequence: TGTGCCAGCAGCTTAGGAGTAGGGACCCACTATGGCTACACCTTC. Translation: CASSLGVGTHYGYTF.

Ten or more counts support this clonotype. The gene calls are TRBV7-8 and TRBJ1-4, with D unclear. Trimming shortened V by 1 base and J by 7 bases, and 13 bases separated the two germline ends. Germline CDR1 and CDR2: SGHVS and FQNEAQ. CDR3 length equals 15 residues. CDR3 amino acids: CASSLDVEWGEKLFF. The CDR3 DNA follows: TGTGCCAGCAGCTTAGATGTGGAGTGGGGTGAAAAACTGTTTTTT.

The table lists this clonotype with a count of one. The rearrangement joins TRBV11-2 to TRBJ2-1; 11 nucleotides match TRBD2. Germline loops: CDR1 SGHAT, CDR2 FQNNGV. The ends lost 0 bases at V and 4 bases at J; junction bases unmatched: 8. This CDR3 is 18 amino acids long. The CDR3 reads CASSLEGRTSGGYNEQFF. Written as DNA, the CDR3 is TGTGCCAGCAGCTTAGAAGGACGAACTAGCGGGGGTTACAATGAGCAGTTCTTC. Variable domain in full (rest from reference TRBV11-2 and TRBJ2-1): EAGVAQSPRYKIIEKRQSVAFWCNPISGHATLYWYQQILGQGPKLLIQFQNNGVVDDSQLPKDRFSAERLKGVDSTLKIQPAKLEDSAVYLCASSLEGRTSGGYNEQFFGPGTRLTVL.

This clonotype was counted a few times. J is TRBJ1-4 and V is TRBV27, with D maybe TRBD1 (6 bases). CDR3 size: 13 residues. CDR1 and CDR2 (germline): MNHEY, SMNVEV (reference sequence). The V gene lost 6 bases and the J gene lost 7 bases, with 12 bases spanning the gap. CDR3 sequence: CASRPGTLEKLFF. CDR3 DNA sequence: TGTGCCAGCAGGCCCGGGACACTTGAAAAACTGTTTTTT.

The genes are TRBV27 and TRBJ1-1, with TRBD1 matching over 8 bases. Trimming removed 0 bases from V and 5 bases from J; junction bases left unmatched: 5. CDR1 and CDR2 from the germline V gene are MNHEY and SMNVEV (reference sequence). This CDR3 is 15 amino acids long. The CDR3 bases are TGTGCCAGCAGTTTATCCGGACAGGGTCGAACTGAAGCTTTCTTT. Translating gives CASSLSGQGRTEAFF.

The chain carries TRBV27 and TRBJ1-5; D call uncertain. This CDR3 is 14 amino acids long. V gave up 3 bases and J gave up 5 bases, with 11 bases separating them. From germline, CDR1 is MNHEY and CDR2 SMNVEV (reference sequence). CDR3 protein: CASSFVGIHQPQHF. The CDR3 DNA follows: TGTGCCAGCAGTTTTGTGGGTATCCATCAGCCCCAGCATTTT.

The rearrangement links TRBV6-1 to TRBJ1-4, with D perhaps TRBD1 (6 bases). The CDR3 sequence is 19 residues long. V was pared by 0 bases and J by 5 bases, with 22 bases between. Germline values: CDR1 MNHNS, CDR2 SASEGT. Written as DNA, the CDR3 is TGTGCCAGCAGTGAAGCGCTTGATGTGTACAGGGTACCCAATGAAAAACTGTTTTTT. This gives the protein CASSEALDVYRVPNEKLFF.

This clonotype was observed a handful of times. The chain uses TRBV5-4 and TRBJ2-1, with TRBD2 identical over 14 bases. Trimming removed 7 bases from V and 5 bases from J; junction bases left unmatched: 5. The CDR3 is 15 amino acids. The germline CDR1 and CDR2 sequences are SGHNT and YYREEE (reference sequence). CDR3 nucleotides: TGTGCCAGCCCGGGACTAGCGGGGGACGACAATGAGCAGTTCTTC. Amino acids: CASPGLAGDDNEQFF.

This clonotype was seen only once. This chain links TRBV20-1 with TRBJ1-1; D might be TRBD1 (5 bases). Germline V gene data show CDR1 as DFQATT and CDR2 as SNEGSKA (reference sequence). There are 16 residues in the CDR3. CDR3 in DNA: TGCATTTCCGGAGACGGGGCTGACATCATGAACACTGAAGCTTTCTTT. This translates into CISGDGADIMNTEAFF.

This chain links TRBV11-2 with TRBJ1-2; D not resolved. CDR1 is SGHAT, CDR2 FQNNGV, per germline. This CDR3 is built from 11 residues. Trimming removed 11 bases from V and 8 bases from J, with 15 bases in between. The CDR3 loop reads CAASGPGGYTF. The CDR3 DNA follows: TGTGCCGCCTCTGGGCCTGGGGGCTACACCTTC.

CDR3 bases: TGTGCCAGCAGCCGGGGCCCACAAAGGACTGAAGCTTTCTTT. It yields the protein CASSRGPQRTEAFF. The chain uses TRBV6-6 and TRBJ1-1; TRBD1 might be the D (5 bases). V lost 6 bases to trimming and J lost 5 bases, with 16 bases between them. Germline CDR1 and CDR2: MNHNY and SVGAGI (reference sequence). The CDR3 spans 14 residues.

The table lists this clonotype with a few counts. This chain uses TRBV7-9 with TRBJ1-2; 12 nucleotides match TRBD1. This CDR3 is 17 amino acids long. The germline gives CDR1 SEHNR, CDR2 FQNEAQ (reference sequence). Unmatched junction bases numbered 8, after V lost 1 base and J lost 5 bases. The CDR3 reads CASSLEPGQGAGYGYTF. The CDR3 DNA reads as TGTGCCAGCAGCTTAGAGCCGGGACAGGGGGCAGGGTATGGCTACACCTTC.

With regard to this clonotype: Relative to the germline gene, one junction end is altered; a read error may explain this. This rearrangement joins TRBV7-7 to TRBJ2-3; 9 bases match TRBD1. The CDR3 runs to 15 residues. Germline CDR1 and CDR2: SSHAT and FNYEAQ (reference sequence). The CDR3 DNA reads as TGTGCTAGCAGCCGGCGCGGACAGGGGACAGATACGCAGTATTTT. Protein product: CASSRRGQGTDTQYF. The variable domain in full, completed from reference TRBV7-7 and TRBJ2-3, reads GAGVSQSPRYKVTKRGQDVTLRCDPISSHATLYWYQQALGQGPEFLTYFNYEAQPDKSGLPSDRFSAERPEGSISTLTIQRTEQRDSAMYRCASSRRGQGTDTQYFGPGTRLTVL.

V usage is TRBV27 and J usage is TRBJ2-1; TRBD2 aligns across 7 bases. The CDR3 has 14 amino acids. V gave up 10 bases and J gave up 4 bases; unmatched junction bases: 10. Germline V lookup: CDR1 MNHEY, CDR2 SMNVEV (reference sequence). This chain's CDR3 is CATQGLSFYNEQFF. CDR3 DNA: TGTGCCACCCAGGGACTATCCTTTTACAATGAGCAGTTCTTC.

This clonotype has ten or more counts. The chain is built from TRBV7-6 and TRBJ2-4; the match to TRBD1 covers 8 bases. Per the germline V gene, CDR1 is SGHVS and CDR2 is FNYEAQ. V trimming: 1 base; J trimming: 2 bases; junction bases outside the gene matches: 13. This CDR3 has 19 residues. CDR3 sequence: CASSLDTGGTFPTKNIQYF. In DNA form, the CDR3 reads TGTGCCAGCAGCTTAGATACAGGGGGGACCTTTCCAACCAAAAACATTCAGTACTTC.

The V gene is TRBV15, the J gene TRBJ2-7; D not resolved. Per the germline V gene, CDR1 is LNHNV and CDR2 is YYDKDF (reference sequence). Trimming took off 5 bases at V and 2 bases at J, with 4 bases between the two ends. The CDR3 length is 11 residues. CDR3 loop: CATSDTYEQYV. The CDR3 DNA sequence: TGTGCCACCAGCGATACCTACGAGCAGTACGTC.

This clonotype has a count of ten or more. The V and J genes are TRBV12-3 or TRBV12-4 and TRBJ2-1, with TRBD2 matching 7 bases. CDR3 length: 18 amino acids. J was trimmed by 1 base and V by 3 bases; bases with no gene match: 12. As DNA, the CDR3 is TGTGCCAGCAGTTTCGTGGTTGAGCGGGATGGGTCCTACAATGAGCAGTTCTTC. This codes for CASSFVVERDGSYNEQFF.

This clonotype came up many times. The chain couples TRBV19 to TRBJ2-3, with TRBD1 as a possible D gene (6 bases). Germline CDR1 reads LNHDA; CDR2 reads SQIVND (reference sequence). Trimming stripped 6 bases from V and 4 bases from J, with 11 bases between. The CDR3 loop spans 13 amino acids. The CDR3 nucleotides are TGTGCCAGTAGGTCACAGGGCGCAGATACGCAGTATTTT. Translating it yields CASRSQGADTQYF.

The V gene is TRBV20-1, the J gene TRBJ1-5, with 7 positions matching TRBD1. Germline V gene sequence: CDR1 DFQATT, CDR2 SNEGSKA (reference sequence). The V gene end was trimmed by 4 bases and the J gene end by 3 bases; junction bases not matched to a gene: 3. This CDR3 has 13 amino acids. CDR3 protein: CSATGQNNQPQHF. CDR3 sequence (DNA): TGCAGTGCTACGGGACAGAACAATCAGCCCCAGCATTTT.

This clonotype was recorded once. V gene TRBV2 combines with J gene TRBJ2-7, with 7 bases that match TRBD1. V shed 3 bases and J 4 bases; nucleotides not matched to a gene: 6. This CDR3 has 14 residues. Germline V gives CDR1 SNHLY, CDR2 FYNNEI. In DNA, the CDR3 is TGTGCCAGCAGTGAGCCCGGGACAGCTTACGAGCAGTACTTC. Its translation is CASSEPGTAYEQYF.

The rearrangement links TRBV4-1 to TRBJ1-6; the D is unclear. Trimming removed 0 bases at V and 9 bases at J, with 12 bases between. CDR1 and CDR2 (germline): MGHRA, YSYEKL. This CDR3 has 15 amino acids. The CDR3 DNA sequence: TGCGCCAGCAGCCAAGATCCAGCAGGCGGTTCACCCCTCCACTTT. Translating gives CASSQDPAGGSPLHF.